A selection of T cell receptor beta chains follows, all from one sample in a study of shared clonotypes between healthy human individuals. The table came from immunoSEQ multiplex PCR; TCRdb's copy has only in-frame clones and leaves some out. There are some 800,000 clones in the sample; 85% to 95% occur only once, and 24% lies in the top ten. The source material was naive CD8+ T cells sorted from blood. The receptor set was obtained from a man aged 30 to 39 in good health. The CDR3 runs from the conserved cysteine through the conserved F or W. Fields, in order: J gene, V gene, clone size, D gene, CDR3 DNA, CDR3 protein. The D gene is left open where the match is weak. Some rows mark clone size as missing; the rest say once, few, many or name a class of expanded clone.

J: TRBJ2-3
V: TRBV7-9
size: .
D: TRBD1
DNA: TGTGCCAGCAGCCGAGGGACAGACTTAGATACGCAGTATTTT
CDR3: CASSRGTDLDTQYF

J: TRBJ1-2
V: TRBV10-3
size: .
D: .
DNA: TGTGCCATCGGATCCAGCAACTATGGCTACACCTTC
CDR3: CAIGSSNYGYTF

J: TRBJ2-1
V: TRBV4-1
size: .
D: .
DNA: TGCGCCAGCAGCCAAGATTGGGGGACGGGGGATGAGCAGTTCTTC
CDR3: CASSQDWGTGDEQFF

J: TRBJ2-7
V: TRBV30
size: .
D: TRBD2
DNA: TGTGCCTGGAGTCCTAGCGGGAGTGCCTACGAGCAGTACTTC
CDR3: CAWSPSGSAYEQYF

J: TRBJ1-2
V: TRBV10-2
size: .
D: .
DNA: TGCGCCAGCAGTGAGTCAAGGGACTATGGCTACACCTTC
CDR3: CASSESRDYGYTF

J: TRBJ2-1
V: TRBV6-1
size: .
D: .
DNA: TGTGCCAGCAGTGAATTGGGAAACTACAATGAGCAGTTCTTC
CDR3: CASSELGNYNEQFF

J: TRBJ1-1
V: TRBV19
size: .
D: .
DNA: TGTGCCAGTACCCCGGGGGGAGAAGCTTTCTTT
CDR3: CASTPGGEAFF

J: TRBJ2-1
V: TRBV27
size: .
D: .
DNA: TGTGCCAGCAGTTTCCCCAAGGCTAGCAACAATGAGCAGTTCTTC
CDR3: CASSFPKASNNEQFF

J: TRBJ2-1
V: TRBV27
size: .
D: TRBD2
DNA: TGTGCCAGCAGTCCGCTAGGGACTAGCGGGAGTCGGGATGAGCAGTTCTTC
CDR3: CASSPLGTSGSRDEQFF

J: TRBJ1-3
V: TRBV5-4
size: .
D: TRBD1
DNA: TGTGCCAGCAGCACCACAGACAGGGTATCAGGAAACACCATATATTTT
CDR3: CASSTTDRVSGNTIYF

J: TRBJ2-2
V: TRBV14
size: few
D: TRBD2
DNA: TGTGCCAGCAGCCAAAGAGAGGGGCTAGCGGGAGTCGGGGAGCTGTTTTTT
CDR3: CASSQREGLAGVGELFF

J: TRBJ2-5
V: TRBV6-1
size: .
D: TRBD2
DNA: TGTGCCAGCAGACCCATGGGGAGGGGAGAGACCCAGTACTTC
CDR3: CASRPMGRGETQYF

J: TRBJ2-1
V: TRBV29-1
size: .
D: .
DNA: TGCAGCGTTGACACACTATCCTACAATGAGCAGTTCTTC
CDR3: CSVDTLSYNEQFF

J: TRBJ2-1
V: TRBV2
size: .
D: TRBD2
DNA: TGTGCCAGCAGGGAACTAGCGGGGCTTGTTGATGAGCAGTTCTTC
CDR3: CASRELAGLVDEQFF

J: TRBJ2-7
V: TRBV5-5
size: .
D: TRBD1
DNA: TGTGCCAGCAGCACCGGGACAGGGTTACCCTACGAGCAGTACTTC
CDR3: CASSTGTGLPYEQYF

J: TRBJ2-7
V: TRBV5-4
size: .
D: .
DNA: TGTGCCAGCAGCTTTGGCGGGGCCTACGAGCAGTACTTC
CDR3: CASSFGGAYEQYF

J: TRBJ2-1
V: TRBV11-2
size: .
D: .
DNA: TGTGCCAGCAAGACGGGCAGCAATGAGCAGTTCTTC
CDR3: CASKTGSNEQFF